This T cell receptor (beta chain) is from a study of blood T cell repertoires in COVID-19. Background on the study: The United States, Italy and Spain provided the acute and convalescent COVID-19 samples.

Clones were sequenced by immunoSEQ multiplex PCR, and TCRdb holds only the in-frame ones, with some missing. The repertoire has 380,000 or so clones, roughly nine tenths of them found once; the top ten carry around 1.2%. V dropped 6 bases and J dropped 0 bases, with 15 bases sitting between them. The CDR3 contains 16 residues. Germline CDR1 reads MDHEN; CDR2 reads SYDVKM. The V gene is TRBV28, the J gene TRBJ2-4; TRBD1 is a possible D gene (5 bases). Sequencing was carried out using peripheral blood. The source is a man between 40 and 49 years old with acute or convalescent COVID-19. The CDR3 nucleotides read TGTGCCAGCAGACCAAGACAGATTCTAGCCAAAAACATTCAGTACTTC. Protein: CASRPRQILAKNIQYF.